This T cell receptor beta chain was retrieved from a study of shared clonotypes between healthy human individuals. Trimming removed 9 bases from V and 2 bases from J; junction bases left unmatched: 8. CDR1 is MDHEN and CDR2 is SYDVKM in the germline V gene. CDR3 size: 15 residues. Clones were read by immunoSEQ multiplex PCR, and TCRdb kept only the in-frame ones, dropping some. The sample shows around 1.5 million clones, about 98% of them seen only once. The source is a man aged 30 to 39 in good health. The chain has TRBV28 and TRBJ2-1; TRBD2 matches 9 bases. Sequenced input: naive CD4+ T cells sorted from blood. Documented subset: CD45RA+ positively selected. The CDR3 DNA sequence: TGTGCCAGTCACAGGGCTAGCGGGGCCTACAATGAGCAGTTCTTC. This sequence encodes CASHRASGAYNEQFF. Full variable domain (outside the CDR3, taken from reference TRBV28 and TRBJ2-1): DVKVTQSSRYLVKRTGEKVFLECVQDMDHENMFWYRQDPGLGLRLIYFSYDVKMKEKGDIPEGYSVSREKKERFSLILESASTNQTSMYLCASHRASGAYNEQFFGPGTRLTVL.